This T cell receptor (beta chain) was sequenced during a study of CD8 T cells in Susac syndrome (dated by TCRdb to about 2019). Notes on the research overall: Repertoire sequencing was used to test whether CD8+ T cell activation and differentiation in Susac syndrome was antigen driven. The clonality of the CD8+ T cell repertoire was compared across 11 to 12 healthy donors, roughly 14 Susac syndrome patients and under 19 multiple sclerosis patients. What the study reported, not specific to this receptor: The number of individuals in the TCR sequencing and HLA analysis was recognized as being relatively small.

RNA was extracted using the RNeasy kit, and about 0.45 to 1 microgram was reverse transcribed with random hexamers. The immunoSEQ multiplex PCR assay, covering 54 Vbeta and 13 Jbeta segments, was used to amplify TCR beta CDR3 regions. Bias from PCR amplification was corrected by using a synthetic template baseline for primer optimization and for computational correction. Concerning the study's data processing: Reads were annotated to V, D and J genes according to IMGT and were analyzed with immunoSEQ Analyzer, with only productive sequences retained. To calculate clonality, Shannon entropy was normalized by log2 of the number of productive unique sequences and then subtracted from one. For each patient and control, public and private clones were evaluated within the 100 most prevalent clones. Clones were defined as Susac-specific when absent from the healthy and MS cohorts, from roughly 1,000 published viral clones and from other ImmuneACCESS disease sequences. TCRdb applied fastp at Q25 and MiXCR to the public reads, then kept only in-frame beta chains. When rows share a CDR3 protein, they turn into one entry using the most common DNA and genes. The V and J calls and clone size are TCRdb's, not the authors'. Across this sample there are a few hundred thousand distinct CDR3 sequences, with roughly 81% seen only once. The ten most abundant clones make up 0.11% of the sample.

Peripheral blood CD8+ and CD4+ T cells from healthy donors, Susac syndrome patients and multiple sclerosis patients were profiled using high-throughput TCR beta sequencing. Treatment-naive patients with stable or active relapsing-remitting disease fulfilling revised McDonald criteria were used as multiple sclerosis controls. Bulk CD8+ and CD4+ T cells were purified magnetically by negative isolation, whereas CD8+ TEMRA cells were enriched by FACS. Blood was collected in EDTA tubes and processed within 24 hours, with PBMCs isolated through density gradient centrifugation. PBMCs destined for TCR sequencing were cryopreserved in liquid nitrogen and later thawed in a 37 °C water bath. The sorted or isolated CD4+, CD8+ and CD8+ TEMRA cells had a purity of 90% or higher. V sheds 8 bases and J sheds 10 bases, leaving 17 bases between their ends. From the germline V gene (reference sequence), CDR1 is MNHEY and CDR2 is SMNVEV. The CDR3 spans 12 residues, from the cysteine through the phenylalanine. Only CDR3 DNA remains: 36 bases, in frame from the first base.

As for this clonotype: Which antigen it targets is not known. Qualities for individual bases were not recorded, and no much larger clone is one base off.

The TCR sequence derives from a human donor with multiple sclerosis. This receptor chain uses TRBV27 and TRBJ1-1; no confident D gene assignment can be made. The sequenced sample consisted of CD8+ T cells from PBMCs. The base sequence is TGTGCCAGCGTAACGGTTGGGCAAGGAGCTTTCTTT. It specifies CASVTVGQGAFF.